These 24 T cell receptor beta chains were all obtained from the same sample, sequenced in a study of identical twins. Each CDR3 protein gets one entry after TCRdb re-called the 5' RACE reads with MiXCR. The data contain about 720,000 distinct CDR3 sequences, around a sixth of them singletons. This sample also appeared in a second study, on T cells expressing NK-cell markers.

Sequences were obtained from PBMCs. These receptors all stem from a woman in her late teens or twenties in good health.

This clonotype was seen a handful of times. This chain uses TRBV7-9 with TRBJ2-1; the D call may be TRBD1 or TRBD2 (5 bases each). V was cut by 4 bases and J by 6 bases, with 7 bases left in between. CDR3 length equals 12 residues. The germline gives CDR1 SEHNR, CDR2 FQNEAQ (reference sequence). The CDR3 DNA sequence: TGTGCCAGCAGCTCCGGGGCCAATGAGCAGTTCTTC. It specifies CASSSGANEQFF.

This clonotype was seen a few times. The rearrangement joins TRBV12-3 or TRBV12-4 to TRBJ2-1; maybe TRBD2 (6 bases). The CDR3 totals 12 residues. The V gene lost 5 bases and the J gene lost 9 bases, with 11 bases spanning the gap. The chain's CDR3 is CASSTYGGEQFF. For the CDR3, the DNA is TGTGCCAGCAGTACCTACGGGGGTGAGCAGTTCTTC.

The chain carries TRBV6-5 and TRBJ2-1, with D perhaps given as TRBD1 or TRBD2 (6 bases each). Germline CDR1 MNHEY, CDR2 SVGAGI. CDR3 length: 14 residues. Trimming shortened V by 2 bases and J by 7 bases, and 12 bases separated the two germline ends. The CDR3 spells CASSYGGPENEQFF. The CDR3 coding sequence is TGTGCCAGCAGTTACGGGGGGCCTGAAAATGAGCAGTTCTTC.

The chain couples TRBV13 to TRBJ2-7; TRBD2 is a possible D gene (5 bases). The germline CDR1 and CDR2 sequences are PRHDT and FYEKMQ (reference sequence). This CDR3 has 13 residues. The V gene lost 5 bases and the J gene lost 6 bases, with 14 bases spanning the gap. Written as DNA, the CDR3 is TGTGCCAGCAGCCTTAACCGGGGTGTCGAGCAGTACTTC. Residues: CASSLNRGVEQYF.

V and J are TRBV7-8 and TRBJ2-4; tentative D call: TRBD1 (6 bases). V lost 5 bases and J 0 bases, leaving 17 bases between the germline ends. The CDR3 is 17 residues long. Germline loops: CDR1 SGHVS, CDR2 FQNEAQ. The CDR3 bases are TGTGCCAGCAGCAGAGACAGGCCGACCTTAGCCAAAAACATTCAGTACTTC. Translated, it gives CASSRDRPTLAKNIQYF. The whole variable domain, filled in from reference TRBV7-8 and TRBJ2-4, reads GAGVSQSPRYKVAKRGQDVALRCDPISGHVSLFWYQQALGQGPEFLTYFQNEAQLDKSGLPSDRFFAERPEGSVSTLKIQRTQQEDSAVYLCASSRDRPTLAKNIQYFGAGTRLSVL.

The chain is built from TRBV12-3 or TRBV12-4 and TRBJ1-3; D is unresolved. V was clipped by 3 bases and J by 0 bases, with 9 bases between them. The CDR3 consists of 15 residues. The CDR3 region has the DNA TGTGCCAGCAGTTTCGGGGATAGCTCTGGAAACACCATATATTTT. The encoded protein is CASSFGDSSGNTIYF.

This clonotype was picked up a small number of times. The gene calls are TRBV9 and TRBJ2-1; TRBD1 aligns across 10 bases. V was clipped by 3 bases and J by 7 bases; unmatched bases: 7. This CDR3 region has 15 residues. Germline CDR1 SGDLS, CDR2 YYNGEE. CDR3 in amino acids: CASSGTGTGVNEQFF. In DNA form, the CDR3 reads TGTGCCAGCAGCGGAACCGGGACAGGGGTGAATGAGCAGTTCTTC.

This clonotype was observed a handful of times. The rearrangement uses TRBV29-1 and TRBJ2-5; D is unclear. V lost 7 bases to trimming and J lost 9 bases, with 12 bases between them. The V gene's germline CDR1 is SQVTM and CDR2 ANQGSEA. This CDR3 is built from 10 residues. CDR3 loop: CSANSKAQYF. CDR3 nucleotides: TGCAGCGCGAACAGTAAGGCCCAGTACTTC.

The CDR3 nucleotides read TGTGCCAGCACCGACAGGGGGGAGGGCCTAATCGAGCAGTACTTC. Translated, it gives CASTDRGEGLIEQYF. The chain links TRBV2 to TRBJ2-7; 9 nucleotides match TRBD1. The germline V gene has CDR1 SNHLY and CDR2 FYNNEI. The CDR3 is 15 amino acids. With 7 bases clipped from V and 6 bases from J, the junction kept 13 bases outside the gene matches. Full variable domain (missing parts from reference TRBV2 and TRBJ2-7): EPEVTQTPSHQVTQMGQEVILRCVPISNHLYFYWYRQILGQKVEFLVSFYNNEISEKSEIFDDQFSVERPDGSNFTLKIRSTKLEDSAMYFCASTDRGEGLIEQYFGPGTRLTVT.

The chain recombines TRBV30 with TRBJ2-7; the D gene is possibly TRBD2 (6 bases). V gave up 5 bases and J gave up 3 bases, with 8 bases separating them. Germline loops: CDR1 GTSNPN, CDR2 SVGIG (reference sequence). There are 11 residues in the CDR3. Written as DNA, the CDR3 is TGTGCCTGGGCGGACTACTACGAGCAGTACTTC. It yields the protein CAWADYYEQYF.

This chain joins TRBV7-3 and TRBJ2-3; the D gene is possibly TRBD1 (6 bases). V was shortened by 4 bases and J by 2 bases, with 10 bases between the two germline ends. The length of the CDR3 is 14 residues. Per germline, CDR1 SGHTA and CDR2 FQGTGA. The CDR3 protein is CASSSTGTTDTQYF. CDR3 nucleotide sequence: TGTGCCAGCAGCTCAACAGGGACCACAGATACGCAGTATTTT.

This clonotype was seen a handful of times. The chain combines TRBV9 with TRBJ2-7, with TRBD2 identical over 10 bases. Germline loops: CDR1 SGDLS, CDR2 YYNGEE. After removal of 3 bases from V and 0 bases from J, the junction contained 3 bases not matched to a gene. The CDR3 length is 15 residues. The DNA for the CDR3 is TGTGCCAGCAGCGGGACTAGCGGAAACTCCTACGAGCAGTACTTC. It yields the protein CASSGTSGNSYEQYF. Full variable domain (missing parts from reference TRBV9 and TRBJ2-7): DSGVTQTPKHLITATGQRVTLRCSPRSGDLSVYWYQQSLDQGLQFLIQYYNGEERAKGNILERFSAQQFPDLHSELNLSSLELGDSALYFCASSGTSGNSYEQYFGPGTRLTVT.

This clonotype was recorded at least ten times. The rearrangement links TRBV5-1 to TRBJ2-2; weak D call: TRBD1 (5 bases). The CDR3 sequence is 14 residues long. V was cut by 3 bases and J by 2 bases, with 8 bases left in between. CDR1 is SGHRS and CDR2 is YFSETQ in the germline V gene. CDR3 coding DNA: TGCGCCAGCAGCTCGGACATTAACACCGGGGAGCTGTTTTTT. Protein: CASSSDINTGELFF.

This clonotype has at least ten counts. The chain is built from TRBV20-1 and TRBJ2-3; a possible D gene is TRBD2 (6 bases). V was pared by 3 bases and J by 0 bases, with 10 bases between. CDR3 length: 14 amino acids. Germline V gives CDR1 DFQATT, CDR2 SNEGSKA (reference sequence). The CDR3 DNA sequence: TGCAGTGCTAGCTCCGGGACTAGCACAGATACGCAGTATTTT. Protein product: CSASSGTSTDTQYF.

In its sample, this clonotype was seen a few times. V usage is TRBV20-1 and J usage is TRBJ2-3, with a weak D call TRBD1 (5 bases). The CDR3 is 15 residues long. Trimming stripped 5 bases from V and 0 bases from J, with 15 bases between. Germline-derived CDR1 and CDR2 are DFQATT and SNEGSKA (reference sequence). The CDR3 nucleotides read TGCAGTGCTTCAGGGCGCGGACGAAGCACAGATACGCAGTATTTT. Translated, it gives CSASGRGRSTDTQYF.

This clonotype was found a few times. The CDR3 reads CSASGRVNYGYTF. CDR3 DNA sequence: TGCAGTGCTAGCGGCAGGGTTAACTATGGCTACACCTTC. This chain joins TRBV20-1 and TRBJ1-2; D is perhaps TRBD1 (5 bases). This CDR3 is built from 13 residues. Per germline, CDR1 DFQATT and CDR2 SNEGSKA (reference sequence). Trimming shortened V by 3 bases and J by 1 base, and 9 bases separated the two germline ends.

Points on this clonotype: At one end, the junction sequence differs from germline, possibly due to a read error. The V and J genes are TRBV20-1 and TRBJ2-3, with TRBD2 matching 9 bases. CDR1 is DFQATT, CDR2 SNEGSKA, per germline (reference sequence). The CDR3 runs 17 residues. DNA of the CDR3: TGCTGTGCTAGCGGGCTAGCGGGGTCAGGAAGCACAGATACGCAGTATTTT. This translates into CCASGLAGSGSTDTQYF.

This clonotype was seen a few times. The gene calls are TRBV7-9 and TRBJ2-1, with unresolved D. V lost 5 bases to trimming and J lost 6 bases, with 14 bases between them. Germline V lookup: CDR1 SEHNR, CDR2 FQNEAQ (reference sequence). This CDR3 is built from 14 residues. In DNA form, the CDR3 reads TGTGCCAGCAGCGGGGTTGCAGGCCTCAATGAGCAGTTCTTC. Translated: CASSGVAGLNEQFF.

This clonotype was counted between two and nine times. The V call is TRBV20-1, the J call TRBJ2-7, with TRBD2 as a possible D gene (5 bases). The V gene's germline CDR1 is DFQATT and CDR2 SNEGSKA (reference sequence). There are 14 residues in the CDR3. The germline V and J ends were trimmed by 3 bases and 3 bases, with 15 bases remaining between them. DNA for the CDR3: TGCAGTGCTAGTTATGTAGGGAGAAACTACGAGCAGTACTTC. It translates to CSASYVGRNYEQYF.

This clonotype turned up a few times. The chain links TRBV7-9 to TRBJ1-5; D unclear. Germline CDR1 is SEHNR and CDR2 is FQNEAQ (reference sequence). This CDR3 contains 15 residues. The V end was cut by 4 bases, the J end by 3 bases, with 13 bases between. In DNA form, the CDR3 reads TGTGCCAGCAGCTCCGAAGGGAGGTTCAATCAGCCCCAGCATTTT. This encodes CASSSEGRFNQPQHF.

This clonotype was seen a few times. CDR3 loop: CASSLVRDSYTGELFF. The CDR3 DNA follows: TGCGCCAGCAGCTTGGTAAGGGACAGCTACACCGGGGAGCTGTTTTTT. This chain joins TRBV5-1 and TRBJ2-2, with 7 positions matching TRBD1. The CDR3 length is 16 residues. J gave up 3 bases and V 0 bases, and 5 bases lay outside the gene matches. The germline gives CDR1 SGHRS, CDR2 YFSETQ.

The DNA for the CDR3 is TGTGCCAGCAGCGTTGTCGAGTGGGCAGATACGCAGTATTTT. Amino acid sequence: CASSVVEWADTQYF. The chain combines TRBV9 with TRBJ2-3; D call uncertain. Germline V gene lookup returns CDR1 SGDLS and CDR2 YYNGEE. The CDR3 is 14 amino acids. V dropped 2 bases and J dropped 4 bases, with 11 bases sitting between them. Based on the CDR3 plus reference TRBV9 and TRBJ2-3, the full variable domain is DSGVTQTPKHLITATGQRVTLRCSPRSGDLSVYWYQQSLDQGLQFLIQYYNGEERAKGNILERFSAQQFPDLHSELNLSSLELGDSALYFCASSVVEWADTQYFGPGTRLTVL.

The rearrangement uses TRBV12-3 or TRBV12-4 and TRBJ1-3; D gene unclear. Trimming left V 1 base short and J 3 bases short, with 10 bases between. CDR3 length: 15 amino acids. The CDR3 here is CASSLGGSGGNTIYF. CDR3 sequence (DNA): TGTGCCAGCAGTTTAGGAGGATCGGGTGGAAACACCATATATTTT.

This clonotype has only a few counts. V is TRBV5-1 and J is TRBJ2-1, with 9 positions matching TRBD1. The germline V gene has CDR1 SGHRS and CDR2 YFSETQ. V lost 1 base to trimming and J lost 5 bases; unmatched junction nucleotides: 7. This CDR3 has 16 residues. CDR3 region: CASSLIPGQGHNEQFF. The CDR3 DNA sequence: TGCGCCAGCAGCTTGATTCCGGGACAGGGACACAATGAGCAGTTCTTC.